This T cell receptor (beta chain) was profiled in a study of shared clonotypes between healthy human individuals. This clone appeared a few times. Its antigen is currently unknown. V dropped 2 bases and J dropped 5; count of bases not matched to a gene: 11. This CDR3 contains 15 residues. The germline V gene encodes CDR1 GTSNPN and CDR2 SVGIG (reference sequence). The study ran the assay at deep level. Generated by immunoSEQ multiplex PCR, the TCRdb table keeps only in-frame clones and is missing some. Of 2 million to 2.5 million clones listed, 90% to 95% were seen once; the top ten hold 0.13%. The study, taken as a whole, reports: Estimated richness values were generally larger in naive subsets than in memory subsets. Naive CD4 clonotypes overlapped across a few donors at roughly 4.5%.

The chain has TRBV30 and TRBJ2-7; 8 nucleotides align to TRBD1. Sequencing was carried out using naive CD4+ T cells sorted from blood. Subset: CD45RA+ positively selected. The sequence derives from a young man in good health. The CDR3 here is CAWSPRSGGIHEQYF. DNA for the CDR3: TGTGCCTGGAGTCCCCGTTCAGGGGGCATCCACGAGCAGTACTTC.